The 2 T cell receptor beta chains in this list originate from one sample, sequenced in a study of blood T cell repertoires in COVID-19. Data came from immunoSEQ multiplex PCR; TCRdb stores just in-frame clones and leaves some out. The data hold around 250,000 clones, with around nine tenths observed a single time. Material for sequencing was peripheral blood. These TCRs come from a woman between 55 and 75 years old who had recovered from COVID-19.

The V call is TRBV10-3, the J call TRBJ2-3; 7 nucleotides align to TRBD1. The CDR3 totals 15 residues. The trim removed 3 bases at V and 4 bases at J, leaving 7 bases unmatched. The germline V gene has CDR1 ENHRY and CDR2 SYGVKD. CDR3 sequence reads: CAISDLRQGADTQYF. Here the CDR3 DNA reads TGTGCCATCAGTGATCTTCGTCAGGGGGCAGATACGCAGTATTTT.

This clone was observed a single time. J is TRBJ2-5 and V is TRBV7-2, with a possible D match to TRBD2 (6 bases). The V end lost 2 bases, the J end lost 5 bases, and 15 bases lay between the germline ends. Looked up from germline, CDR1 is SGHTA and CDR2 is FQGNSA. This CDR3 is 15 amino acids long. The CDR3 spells CASSLFGGARETQYF. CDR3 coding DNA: TGTGCCAGCAGCTTATTCGGCGGGGCCCGGGAGACCCAGTACTTC. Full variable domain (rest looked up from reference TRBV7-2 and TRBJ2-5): GAGVSQSPSNKVTEKGKDVELRCDPISGHTALYWYRQSLGQGLEFLIYFQGNSAPDKSGLPSDRFSAERTGGSVSTLTIQRTQQEDSAVYLCASSLFGGARETQYFGPGTRLLVL.